These 9 T cell receptor beta chains share one sample of origin, sequenced in a study of blood T cell repertoires in COVID-19. Measured with immunoSEQ multiplex PCR; TCRdb has only the in-frame clones, and not every one. Of around 76,000 clones in the sample, 81% were seen once. The sequenced sample consisted of peripheral blood. Source of these receptors: a woman aged 70 to 79 with acute or convalescent COVID-19.

This chain connects TRBV24-1 to TRBJ2-2; 9 bases align to TRBD1. Unmatched junction bases numbered 4, after V lost 6 bases and J lost 0 bases. The CDR3 runs to 16 residues. Germline CDR1 and CDR2: KGHDR and SFDVKD. This CDR3 reads CATSSRDRANTGELFF. In DNA form, the CDR3 reads TGTGCCACCAGTTCCAGGGACAGGGCGAACACCGGGGAGCTGTTTTTT.

V usage is TRBV30 and J usage is TRBJ1-4; 10 bases agree with TRBD1. Germline values: CDR1 GTSNPN, CDR2 SVGIG (reference sequence). The junction had 8 bases not matched to a gene; V was cut back by 0 bases and J by 7 bases. The CDR3 extends over 16 amino acids. The CDR3 DNA sequence: TGTGCCTGGAGTGTAGTGGCGGGACAGGGGACTGAAAAACTGTTTTTT. This codes for CAWSVVAGQGTEKLFF.

This clone was found a few times. The V and J genes are TRBV3-1 (or the pseudogene TRBV3-2) and TRBJ2-5; D uncertain. The CDR3 loop spans 12 amino acids. Germline CDR1 LGHDT, CDR2 YNNKEL (reference sequence). V was cut by 5 bases and J by 3 bases, with 7 bases left in between. CDR3 sequence (DNA): TGTGCCAGCAGCACACCCGAAGAGACCCAGTACTTC. This gives the protein CASSTPEETQYF.

This clone has only a few counts. This chain connects TRBV30 to TRBJ1-5; D unclear. CDR1 and CDR2 from the germline V gene are GTSNPN and SVGIG (reference sequence). The CDR3 length is 13 residues. Trimming removed 0 bases at V and 7 bases at J, with 10 bases between. This CDR3 is CAWSVKGDQPQHF. CDR3 DNA: TGTGCCTGGAGTGTAAAGGGAGACCAGCCCCAGCATTTT.

The chain has TRBV5-8 and TRBJ2-7, with unresolved D. V was cut by 1 base and J by 0 bases, with 11 bases left in between. The germline V gene encodes CDR1 SGHTS and CDR2 YDEGEE. The CDR3 sequence is 15 residues long. The CDR3 sequence: CASSLSRSSSYEQYF. CDR3 nucleotides: TGTGCCAGCAGCTTGTCTAGGTCGAGCTCCTACGAGCAGTACTTC.

The gene calls are TRBV27 and TRBJ1-4; TRBD1 matches 8 bases. CDR1 is MNHEY, CDR2 SMNVEV, per germline (reference sequence). The CDR3 is made up of 13 amino acids. V lost 7 bases, J lost 7 bases, and 5 bases stayed unmatched. DNA of the CDR3: TGTGCCAGCACACAGGGGGGGAGTGAAAAACTGTTTTTT. Its translation: CASTQGGSEKLFF.

J is TRBJ1-2 and V is TRBV18, with D maybe TRBD1 (5 bases). The germline V gene has CDR1 KGHSH and CDR2 LQKENI. Trimming shortened V by 3 bases and J by 3 bases, and 14 bases separated the two germline ends. This CDR3 is 15 amino acids long. The CDR3 sequence is CASSPPGREDYGYTF. The DNA for the CDR3 is TGTGCCAGCTCACCCCCAGGGCGGGAAGACTATGGCTACACCTTC. Variable domain in full (rest from reference TRBV18 and TRBJ1-2): NAGVMQNPRHLVRRRGQEARLRCSPMKGHSHVYWYRQLPEEGLKFMVYLQKENIIDESGMPKERFSAEFPKEGPSILRIQQVVRGDSAAYFCASSPPGREDYGYTFGSGTRLTVV.

This clone has only one observation. The rearrangement links TRBV27 to TRBJ2-1, with 12 bases lining up with TRBD2. J was trimmed by 7 bases and V by 2 bases; bases with no gene match: 9. The CDR3 has 17 amino acids. Germline CDR1 MNHEY, CDR2 SMNVEV (reference sequence). This CDR3 reads CASSLRLAGGRGNEQFF. In DNA, the CDR3 is TGTGCCAGCAGTTTAAGGCTAGCGGGGGGGCGGGGGAATGAGCAGTTCTTC.

The chain combines TRBV9 with TRBJ1-2; D is unresolved. The CDR3 spans 14 residues. CDR1 SGDLS and CDR2 YYNGEE come from the germline V gene. Trimming shortened V by 0 bases and J by 5 bases, and 11 bases separated the two germline ends. This CDR3 is CASSVDPGGYGYTF. For the CDR3, the DNA is TGTGCCAGCAGCGTAGACCCGGGAGGATATGGCTACACCTTC.